The following is a T cell receptor beta chain sequence with its context. Its antigen is currently unknown. This record belongs to a study of blood T cells in healthy people across ages. Study-wide results and limits: Per million T cells, TCR beta diversity dropped about linearly as age rose.

The donors, aged about 6 to 90, were healthy Caucasians from Russia. Each donor supplied roughly 10 milliliters of peripheral blood. The CDR3 contains 15 residues. Germline CDR1 SQVTM, CDR2 ANQGSEA. A J-beta primer mix and a sample-barcoded 5' primer were used in a second PCR of roughly 6 to 11 cycles. From the 5' RACE reads, TCRdb called clonotypes with MiXCR, one entry per CDR3 protein. The table lists around 800,000 distinct CDR3 sequences, more than 35% of them singletons. V and J are TRBV29-1 and TRBJ2-7, with TRBD1 matching over 11 bases. The DNA end is a closer match to TRBJ2-5, so the J assignment may be wrong. Sequenced sample: blood. This TCR came from a man aged 80 or over in good health. CDR3 residues: CSVETGQGAEETQYF. The CDR3 DNA is TGCAGCGTTGAAACCGGACAGGGGGCGGAAGAGACCCAGTACTTC.